The 19 T cell receptor beta chains given below trace back to one sample, sequenced in a study of T cell responses to AZD1222 COVID-19 vaccine. Assay: immunoSEQ multiplex PCR; the TCRdb copy retains only in-frame clones and omits some. The table has roughly 84,000 clones, around 85% seen once. The input for sequencing was peripheral blood, taken 28 days after the second AZD1222 dose. All receptors come from an adult who received the AZD1222 COVID-19 vaccine.

This chain links TRBV7-2 with TRBJ2-7; tentative D call: TRBD2 (5 bases). V lost 2 bases to trimming and J lost 6 bases, with 8 bases between them. There are 12 residues in the CDR3. Germline V gene sequence: CDR1 SGHTA, CDR2 FQGNSA. CDR3: CASSLLAREQYF. CDR3 bases: TGTGCCAGCAGCTTACTAGCTCGCGAGCAGTACTTC.

The chain recombines TRBV6-1 with TRBJ1-2; D uncertain. This CDR3 region has 16 residues. Germline assignment: CDR1 MNHNS and CDR2 SASEGT. V gave up 0 bases and J gave up 0 bases, with 11 bases separating them. The CDR3, as DNA: TGTGCCAGCAGTGAAGCGGAACAGTTAGCTAACTATGGCTACACCTTC. It encodes CASSEAEQLANYGYTF.

The chain couples TRBV19 to TRBJ2-7, with TRBD1 matching 7 bases. Germline V gene lookup returns CDR1 LNHDA and CDR2 SQIVND (reference sequence). V dropped 4 bases and J dropped 5; count of bases not matched to a gene: 8. This CDR3 region has 14 residues. CDR3 protein: CASSKGADQHEQYF. CDR3 DNA: TGTGCCAGTAGTAAGGGGGCAGATCAGCACGAGCAGTACTTC.

The V and J genes are TRBV20-1 and TRBJ1-4; D not certain. With 6 bases removed from V and 8 bases from J, the gap between germline ends came to 10 bases. The CDR3 contains 11 residues. The V gene's germline CDR1 is DFQATT and CDR2 SNEGSKA (reference sequence). CDR3 loop: CSATVQEKLFF. DNA of the CDR3: TGCAGTGCCACAGTCCAGGAAAAACTGTTTTTT.

The rearrangement uses TRBV9 and TRBJ1-4; D remains unclear. CDR3 length equals 16 residues. The V gene's germline CDR1 is SGDLS and CDR2 YYNGEE. Trimming removed 4 bases at V and 0 bases at J, with 13 bases between. The CDR3, as DNA: TGTGCCAGCAGCCCAACGTTGAGCACAACTAATGAAAAACTGTTTTTT. Its protein product is CASSPTLSTTNEKLFF.

This clone has a single count. The chain employs TRBV9 and TRBJ1-2, with D perhaps TRBD1 (5 bases). This CDR3 comprises 15 residues. Germline V gene data show CDR1 as SGDLS and CDR2 as YYNGEE. Trimming took 3 bases from V and 3 from J, leaving 15 bases between them. The chain's CDR3 is CASSEAPGGDYGYTF. CDR3 bases: TGTGCCAGCAGCGAGGCCCCCGGGGGGGACTATGGCTACACCTTC.

CDR3 loop: CAWSVNRGNGYTF. CDR3 coding DNA: TGTGCCTGGAGTGTTAACAGGGGAAATGGCTACACCTTC. This chain uses TRBV30 with TRBJ1-2; 7 positions match TRBD1. The germline gives CDR1 GTSNPN, CDR2 SVGIG (reference sequence). Trimming took 0 bases from V and 6 from J; bases not matched to a gene: 4. The CDR3 length is 13 residues.

A single count supports this clone. The chain carries TRBV2 and TRBJ1-5, with D tentatively TRBD1 (6 bases). The CDR3 consists of 14 residues. Trimming pared 4 bases from V and 1 base from J, leaving 8 bases between. Germline V gene data show CDR1 as SNHLY and CDR2 as FYNNEI. The DNA for the CDR3 is TGTGCCAGCAGTGGACAGGCGAGCAATCAGCCCCAGCATTTT. Its protein product is CASSGQASNQPQHF. Based on the CDR3 plus reference TRBV2 and TRBJ1-5, the full variable domain is EPEVTQTPSHQVTQMGQEVILRCVPISNHLYFYWYRQILGQKVEFLVSFYNNEISEKSEIFDDQFSVERPDGSNFTLKIRSTKLEDSAMYFCASSGQASNQPQHFGDGTRLSIL.

This clone was detected once. This sequence joins TRBV10-3 and TRBJ1-1; tentatively, D is TRBD1 (5 bases). Germline V gene lookup returns CDR1 ENHRY and CDR2 SYGVKD. The CDR3 spans 15 residues. V lost 0 bases, J lost 0 bases, and 8 bases lay in between. The CDR3 sequence: CAISESRGLNTEAFF. The CDR3 DNA reads TGTGCCATCAGTGAGTCGAGGGGCCTGAACACTGAAGCTTTCTTT.

CDR3 DNA: TGTGCCAGCAGTGACGGACAGGGGGGGGAGCAGTACTTC. Protein product: CASSDGQGGEQYF. The rearrangement uses TRBV6-4 and TRBJ2-7, with TRBD1 identical over 10 bases. V shed 2 bases, J shed 7 bases, and the junction held 2 bases outside the gene matches. CDR1 MRHNA and CDR2 SNTAGT come from the germline V gene. The CDR3 sequence is 13 residues long.

The V gene is TRBV15, the J gene TRBJ1-6; D not certain. Per germline, CDR1 LNHNV and CDR2 YYDKDF (reference sequence). This CDR3 region has 15 residues. V was trimmed by 0 bases and J by 5 bases, leaving 8 bases between them. As DNA, the CDR3 is TGTGCCACCAGCAGAGATAGGGCCGATAATTCACCCCTCCACTTT. Amino acids: CATSRDRADNSPLHF.

The chain joins TRBV5-1 to TRBJ1-5; D unresolved. Trimming removed 4 bases at V and 6 bases at J, with 17 bases between. CDR3 length: 15 amino acids. CDR1 and CDR2 (germline): SGHRS, YFSETQ. The CDR3 region has the DNA TGCGCCAGCAGCGCGGACGGGGATAGTGCTCAGCCCCAGCATTTT. Its translation is CASSADGDSAQPQHF.

The chain recombines TRBV11-3 with TRBJ1-3, with D unresolved. V dropped 5 bases and J dropped 9 bases, with 11 bases sitting between them. CDR3 length: 12 amino acids. From germline, CDR1 is SGHNT and CDR2 YENEEA. The CDR3 reads CASSKTAGTIYF. CDR3 nucleotides: TGTGCCAGCAGCAAAACAGCCGGCACCATATATTTT.

This sequence joins TRBV10-3 and TRBJ1-2; TRBD1 matches 9 bases. The V segment lost 6 bases and the J segment 7 bases; nucleotides outside the gene matches: 18. This CDR3 spans 17 amino acids. CDR1 and CDR2 (germline): ENHRY, SYGVKD. The CDR3 sequence: CAISGVRDRALDGGYTF. The CDR3 nucleotides read TGTGCCATCAGCGGTGTGAGGGACAGGGCTCTGGATGGTGGCTACACCTTC.

This clone was observed a handful of times. The chain recombines TRBV19 with TRBJ1-6, with D unresolved. V gave up 1 base and J gave up 12 bases, with 13 bases separating them. This CDR3 is built from 14 residues. Germline V gene lookup returns CDR1 LNHDA and CDR2 SQIVND (reference sequence). The CDR3 here is CASSIAESRRPLHF. DNA for the CDR3: TGTGCCAGTAGTATAGCGGAGAGCCGAAGACCCCTCCACTTT.

The rearrangement joins TRBV7-2 to TRBJ1-1; D not certain. The CDR3 loop spans 12 amino acids. Trimming pared 1 base from V and 8 bases from J, leaving 8 bases between. CDR1 and CDR2 from the germline V gene are SGHTA and FQGNSA. The CDR3 DNA reads TGTGCCAGCAGCTTAGTCGTGGAAGAAGCTTTCTTT. Translation: CASSLVVEEAFF. Complete variable domain (other parts from reference TRBV7-2 and TRBJ1-1): GAGVSQSPSNKVTEKGKDVELRCDPISGHTALYWYRQSLGQGLEFLIYFQGNSAPDKSGLPSDRFSAERTGGSVSTLTIQRTQQEDSAVYLCASSLVVEEAFFGQGTRLTVV.

V is TRBV19 and J is TRBJ1-2; the D is unclear. The V end lost 5 bases, the J end lost 3 bases, and 7 bases lay between the germline ends. Germline V gives CDR1 LNHDA, CDR2 SQIVND (reference sequence). This CDR3 has 12 residues. CDR3: CASSVNHYGYTF. Written as DNA, the CDR3 is TGTGCCAGTAGTGTCAATCACTATGGCTACACCTTC.

The chain carries TRBV25-1 and TRBJ2-2, with D unresolved. V shed 7 bases and J shed 0 bases, with 6 bases lying between them. The CDR3 covers 13 residues. Germline-derived CDR1 and CDR2 are MGHDK and SYGVNS. DNA for the CDR3: TGTGCCAGCACCACATCGAACACCGGGGAGCTGTTTTTT. This gives the protein CASTTSNTGELFF.

The chain has TRBV30 and TRBJ1-6; D is ambiguous. Per germline, CDR1 GTSNPN and CDR2 SVGIG (reference sequence). This CDR3 is built from 14 residues. Trimming stripped 0 bases from V and 7 bases from J, with 10 bases between. The CDR3 nucleotides are TGTGCCTGGAGTGTAGGAGGGTCCAATTCACCCCTCCACTTT. Encoded protein: CAWSVGGSNSPLHF.